These 32 T cell receptor beta chains were all obtained from the same sample, sequenced in a study of T cell repertoires in cytomegalovirus infection. Via MiXCR, TCRdb re-called the reads, giving one row per CDR3 protein. The profile covers under 800,000 distinct CDR3 sequences, with 20% to 30% appearing a single time and 8% taken by the ten largest. The material sequenced was CD8+ T cells from PBMCs. The receptors here all came from a human donor in good health (CMV status not recorded). Some clones in this sample may be carry-over from other donors' samples.

The J gene is TRBJ2-1, the V gene TRBV12-3 or TRBV12-4; 9 nucleotides line up with TRBD1. With 9 bases clipped from V and 6 bases from J, the junction kept 12 bases outside the gene matches. The CDR3 covers 15 residues. CDR3 in DNA: TGTGCCAGTCTCCACCGGGACAGGGCCCCCAATGAGCAGTTCTTC. It yields the protein CASLHRDRAPNEQFF.

The V gene is TRBV3-1, the J gene TRBJ2-2, with 12 positions matching TRBD2. Germline values: CDR1 LGHDT, CDR2 YNNKEL (reference sequence). CDR3 length: 22 amino acids. The J segment lost 6 bases and the V segment lost 5 bases, leaving 25 bases of the junction unmatched. The CDR3 sequence: CASSVLGSGFATSGGKAGELFF. The DNA for the CDR3 is TGTGCCAGCAGCGTTTTAGGGTCGGGATTTGCGACTAGCGGGGGAAAAGCCGGGGAGCTGTTTTTT.

This clonotype has more than one count but fewer than ten. The CDR3 sequence is CSARRSTDGEQYF. DNA of the CDR3: TGCAGTGCTAGGAGGTCAACTGACGGAGAGCAGTACTTC. The rearrangement joins TRBV20-1 to TRBJ2-7; D unresolved. The V gene lost 3 bases and the J gene lost 7 bases, with 16 bases spanning the gap. Germline V gives CDR1 DFQATT, CDR2 SNEGSKA (reference sequence). The CDR3 is made up of 13 amino acids.

This rearrangement joins TRBV7-6 to TRBJ1-4; tentatively, D is TRBD1 (6 bases). V lost 3 bases, J lost 8 bases, and 16 bases lay in between. CDR1 and CDR2 (germline): SGHVS, FNYEAQ. The CDR3 has 15 residues. CDR3: CASSFDIQGYEKLFF. The CDR3 DNA sequence: TGTGCCAGCAGCTTTGATATACAGGGTTACGAAAAACTGTTTTTT.

The V and J genes are TRBV14 and TRBJ2-7, with 11 bases lining up with TRBD1. This CDR3 spans 15 amino acids. Germline CDR1 reads SGHDN; CDR2 reads FVKESK. V trimming: 3 bases; J trimming: 2 bases; junction bases outside the gene matches: 3. Here the CDR3 reads CASSHGQGAPYEQYF. In nucleotides, the CDR3 is TGTGCCAGCAGCCATGGACAGGGGGCTCCCTACGAGCAGTACTTC.

The rearrangement uses TRBV6-6 and TRBJ2-7, with TRBD2 as a possible D gene (6 bases). CDR1 MNHNY and CDR2 SVGAGI come from the germline V gene (reference sequence). The CDR3 length is 15 residues. V gave up 0 bases and J gave up 9 bases, with 18 bases separating them. Written as DNA, the CDR3 is TGTGCCAGCAGTTACTCAGGGGAGGAGGGGAAAGTGCAGTACGTC. Protein product: CASSYSGEEGKVQYV.

For this clonotype: This may be a read error: a much more frequent sequence differs by one nucleotide. As the CDR3 is not closed by the conserved phenylalanine or tryptophan, this likely results from a read error. The chain links TRBV4-3 to TRBJ2-3; TRBD2 might be the D (5 bases). The CDR3 is 15 residues long. V was pared by 1 base and J by 4 bases, with 12 bases between. Germline V gene data show CDR1 as LGHNA and CDR2 as YSLEER. CDR3 protein: CASSQAMQEADTQYS. The DNA of the CDR3 is TGCGCCAGCAGCCAAGCCATGCAGGAGGCAGATACGCAGTATTCT.

With regard to this clonotype: This CDR3 is missing its conserved last phenylalanine or tryptophan, likely due to a read error. This chain joins TRBV19 and TRBJ2-1; possible D gene TRBD1, 6 bases. The germline gives CDR1 LNHDA, CDR2 SQIVND (reference sequence). Deletions cut 8 bases from V and 0 bases from J, with 14 bases between. This CDR3 is built from 15 residues. The CDR3 nucleotides are TGTGCCAGTTGGGTTACAGGGAGCTCCTACAATGAGCAGTTCTCC. Encoded protein: CASWVTGSSYNEQFS.

This clonotype was observed many times. The chain joins TRBV7-2 to TRBJ1-5; 8 positions agree with TRBD1. V gave up 5 bases and J gave up 5 bases; unmatched junction bases: 8. The CDR3 sequence is 15 residues long. Germline CDR1 reads SGHTA; CDR2 reads FQGNSA. CDR3: CASSGPGQVDQPQHF. The CDR3 region has the DNA TGTGCCAGCAGCGGTCCGGGACAGGTTGATCAGCCCCAGCATTTT.

This clonotype was seen many times. The chain combines TRBV7-9 with TRBJ1-4, with D uncertain. The ends were cut back, 4 bases at V and 8 bases at J, with 14 bases in the middle. This CDR3 region has 14 residues. Germline V gene sequence: CDR1 SEHNR, CDR2 FQNEAQ (reference sequence). The CDR3 protein is CASSSEFDREKLFF. The CDR3, as DNA: TGTGCCAGCAGCTCTGAATTTGATCGGGAAAAACTGTTTTTT.

The J gene is TRBJ2-7, the V gene TRBV9, with 9 bases aligning to TRBD1. Trimming removed 4 bases from V and 4 bases from J; junction bases left unmatched: 9. The germline V gene encodes CDR1 SGDLS and CDR2 YYNGEE. CDR3 length: 15 residues. In DNA form, the CDR3 reads TGTGCCAGCAGCAACCACGCGGGACAGGGTTACGAGCAGTACTTC. The encoded protein is CASSNHAGQGYEQYF.

In this sample, this clonotype turned up a few times. The V call is TRBV6-5, the J call TRBJ2-7, with 8 bases aligning to TRBD2. This CDR3 has 14 residues. The V gene's germline CDR1 is MNHEY and CDR2 SVGAGI. Trimming took 7 bases from V and 4 from J; bases not matched to a gene: 9. CDR3 protein: CASTFSGGDYEQYF. The DNA for the CDR3 is TGTGCCAGCACCTTCAGCGGGGGAGATTACGAGCAGTACTTC.

This clonotype has ten or more counts. The chain couples TRBV6-1 to TRBJ1-5, with TRBD1 as a possible D gene (5 bases). The germline gives CDR1 MNHNS, CDR2 SASEGT. Trimming took 4 bases from V and 0 from J, leaving 10 bases between them. The CDR3 contains 15 residues. Here the CDR3 DNA reads TGTGCCAGCAGTGCGGGACCCTATAGCAATCAGCCCCAGCATTTT. It yields the protein CASSAGPYSNQPQHF.

This clonotype was seen more than once but under ten times. The chain links TRBV5-1 to TRBJ2-7, with no clear D. The CDR3 totals 14 residues. Germline CDR1 and CDR2: SGHRS and YFSETQ. V was pared by 4 bases and J by 1 base, with 12 bases between. The CDR3 DNA sequence: TGCGCCAGCAGCGAAGTCCCTGGGTCCTACGAGCAGTACTTC. This translates into CASSEVPGSYEQYF.

Many counts were recorded for this clonotype. The chain links TRBV7-8 to TRBJ1-2; tentative D call: TRBD1 (5 bases). Germline V gives CDR1 SGHVS, CDR2 FQNEAQ. Trimming pared 1 base from V and 3 bases from J, leaving 9 bases between. This CDR3 spans 14 amino acids. In DNA, the CDR3 is TGTGCCAGCAGCTTAGTTCCGGGGGACTATGGCTACACCTTC. Its translation is CASSLVPGDYGYTF.

The rearrangement links TRBV6-2 or TRBV6-3 to TRBJ2-7; D is ambiguous. The CDR3 runs 13 residues. The germline V gene encodes CDR1 MNHEY and CDR2 SVGEGT. V lost 2 bases to trimming and J lost 3 bases, with 8 bases between them. DNA for the CDR3: TGTGCCAGCAGTTACCCCGGCAGCTACGAGCAGTACGTC. Translation: CASSYPGSYEQYV.

The chain uses TRBV5-1 and TRBJ2-7, with 10 bases fitting TRBD1. The V and J ends lost 1 base and 5 bases, in that order; junction bases with no gene match: 6. Germline V gene lookup returns CDR1 SGHRS and CDR2 YFSETQ. This CDR3 comprises 15 residues. The CDR3 bases are TGCGCCAGCAGCTTGTTGGGACAGGGGTTGCACGAGCAGTACGTC. Its protein is CASSLLGQGLHEQYV.

This clonotype was seen a few times. The chain carries TRBV5-6 and TRBJ2-5; D is uncertain. Germline CDR1 and CDR2: SGHDT and YYEEEE. Trimming stripped 0 bases from V and 5 bases from J, with 11 bases between. The CDR3 is 14 residues long. The CDR3: CASSLAPQSETQYF. Written as DNA, the CDR3 is TGTGCCAGCAGCTTGGCCCCACAGTCGGAGACCCAGTACTTC.

This clonotype was detected only a few times. The chain combines TRBV6-5 with TRBJ2-1; 10 positions agree with TRBD2. This CDR3 is 15 amino acids long. V was clipped by 2 bases and J by 8 bases; unmatched bases: 6. Germline CDR1 reads MNHEY; CDR2 reads SVGAGI. The CDR3 region is CASSYRAGGWDEQFF. The CDR3 nucleotides are TGTGCCAGCAGTTACAGAGCGGGGGGGTGGGATGAGCAGTTCTTC.

This clonotype was observed many times. This chain uses TRBV29-1 with TRBJ2-5, with 9 bases lining up with TRBD1. The CDR3 runs 14 residues. Germline V lookup: CDR1 SQVTM, CDR2 ANQGSEA. Trimming removed 6 bases from V and 1 base from J; junction bases left unmatched: 6. The CDR3 nucleotides read TGCAGCGTGCCGGGACAGGGTTTCCAAGAGACCCAGTACTTC. As protein: CSVPGQGFQETQYF.

This clonotype was observed a few times. The V gene is TRBV10-2, the J gene TRBJ1-4; the D gene is possibly TRBD1 (5 bases). With 6 bases removed from V and 3 bases from J, the gap between germline ends came to 8 bases. Per germline, CDR1 WSHSY and CDR2 SAAADI. The CDR3 covers 13 residues. The CDR3 DNA is TGCGCCAGCAGAGGGGATCCTAATGAAAAACTGTTTTTT. Encoded protein: CASRGDPNEKLFF.

The rearrangement joins TRBV19 to TRBJ2-2; TRBD2 aligns across 8 bases. Germline V gene data show CDR1 as LNHDA and CDR2 as SQIVND (reference sequence). V was clipped by 4 bases and J by 5 bases; unmatched bases: 3. The CDR3 contains 14 residues. CDR3 residues: CASSTASGTGELFF. The CDR3 DNA reads as TGTGCCAGTAGTACGGCTAGCGGGACCGGGGAGCTGTTTTTT.

This chain connects TRBV27 to TRBJ2-5; possible D gene TRBD1, 7 bases. The CDR3 spans 14 residues. CDR1 MNHEY and CDR2 SMNVEV come from the germline V gene (reference sequence). With 6 bases removed from V and 2 bases from J, the gap between germline ends came to 13 bases. The CDR3 nucleotides read TGTGCCAGCAGCCGCGGGACAGCTCAAGAGACCCAGTACTTC. This encodes CASSRGTAQETQYF.

V and J are TRBV29-1 and TRBJ2-3, with D possibly matching TRBD2 (6 bases). The CDR3 extends over 16 amino acids. Germline-derived CDR1 and CDR2 are SQVTM and ANQGSEA. Trimming cost V 2 bases and J 0 bases, with 15 bases left between them. CDR3 region: CSVEIRGDSSTDTQYF. CDR3 nucleotides: TGCAGCGTTGAAATTCGAGGGGACTCTAGCACAGATACGCAGTATTTT.

The chain recombines TRBV12-5 with TRBJ1-2; the D is unclear. Germline values: CDR1 LGHNT, CDR2 FRNRAP. Between the trimmed V and J ends, which lost 0 bases and 6 bases, there was a span of 8 bases. This CDR3 region has 13 residues. This CDR3 is CASGLVQANGYTF. The CDR3 nucleotides read TGTGCTAGTGGTTTGGTCCAGGCGAATGGCTACACCTTC.

The count of this clonotype is one. The genes are TRBV9 and TRBJ1-1, with a possible D match to TRBD1 (6 bases). This CDR3 is 13 amino acids long. Trimming left V 3 bases short and J 6 bases short, with 12 bases between. The germline gives CDR1 SGDLS, CDR2 YYNGEE. CDR3 sequence: CASSEPGGSEAFF. CDR3 DNA sequence: TGTGCCAGCAGCGAGCCGGGGGGCTCTGAAGCTTTCTTT.

This clonotype has a count of ten or more. The chain links TRBV4-2 to TRBJ1-4; 11 bases map to TRBD1. This CDR3 has 16 amino acids. The trim removed 0 bases at V and 7 bases at J, leaving 4 bases unmatched. Germline CDR1 is LGHNA and CDR2 is YNFKEQ. The CDR3 DNA is TGTGCCAGCAGCCAAGATTCCGGGACAGGGGGTGAAAAACTGTTTTTT. As protein: CASSQDSGTGGEKLFF.

The J gene is TRBJ2-2, the V gene TRBV7-9; possibly TRBD1 for D (6 bases). V was cut by 5 bases and J by 9 bases, with 10 bases left in between. The CDR3 consists of 12 residues. Germline V CDR1 and CDR2: SEHNR, FQNEAQ (reference sequence). The CDR3 is CASSGRDRELFF. DNA of the CDR3: TGTGCCAGCAGCGGAAGGGACAGGGAGCTGTTTTTT.

The chain links TRBV4-3 to TRBJ1-1, with D tentatively TRBD1 (5 bases). Germline V gene lookup returns CDR1 LGHNA and CDR2 YSLEER. Between the trimmed V and J ends, which lost 5 bases and 6 bases, there was a span of 13 bases. This CDR3 has 13 residues. CDR3 sequence (DNA): TGCGCCAGCAGCTCCTGGGGGGGGGCTGAAGCTTTCTTT. Translating gives CASSSWGGAEAFF.

Details on this clonotype: One end of the junction fails to match germline, which may point to a read error. This chain joins TRBV7-2 and TRBJ2-1, with 11 bases fitting TRBD2. Per germline, CDR1 SGHTA and CDR2 FQGNSA. This CDR3 region has 14 residues. CDR3: CASSLVSGGAAYLF. The CDR3 nucleotides read TGTGCCAGCAGCTTAGTTAGCGGGGGGGCCGCTTATCTCTTC.

At least ten counts were recorded for this clonotype. This chain links TRBV12-3 or TRBV12-4 with TRBJ1-6, with 7 bases identical to TRBD1. The CDR3 spans 14 residues. V gave up 5 bases and J gave up 13 bases; unmatched junction bases: 11. The CDR3 nucleotides are TGTGCCAGCAGTCATCCGGGACAGCTTAATCCCCTCCACTTT. Amino acids: CASSHPGQLNPLHF.

This CDR3 reads CSARDPGDYEQYF. Here the CDR3 DNA reads TGCAGTGCGAGGGACCCAGGTGACTACGAGCAGTACTTC. J is TRBJ2-7 and V is TRBV20-1; either TRBD1 or TRBD2 may supply D (5 bases each). The V end was cut by 6 bases, the J end by 3 bases, with 15 bases between. The CDR3 totals 13 residues. CDR1 is DFQATT and CDR2 is SNEGSKA in the germline V gene (reference sequence).